This TCR beta chain was sequenced in a study of radiation and T cells in renal cell carcinoma. Across the whole study: Nephrectomy followed 15 Gy stereotactic body radiation by 4 weeks. Study-wide results and caveats: Top tumor clonotypes rose in blood 2 weeks post-radiation, then contracted.

Concerning this clone: Its antigen is currently unknown.

The time point was: blood 2 weeks post-SBRT. The treatment denotes: 15 Gy SBRT to primary tumor, nephrectomy 4 weeks later. Clear cell pathology was present in this patient's renal cell carcinoma. The germline CDR1 and CDR2 sequences are SQVTM and ANQGSEA. V dropped 4 bases and J dropped 0 bases, with 10 bases sitting between them. The CDR3 totals 14 residues. The repertoire was sequenced with immunoSEQ multiplex PCR; TCRdb's copy has only in-frame clones and lacks some. Of more than 150,000 clones detected, roughly 86% appear once; the ten largest clones hold 10% to 15%. The chain carries TRBV29-1 and TRBJ2-1; D unclear. The sample was blood, taken from a patient whose treatment included radiotherapy and nephrectomy. The origin of this receptor is a woman in her forties or fifties with renal cell carcinoma. In DNA form, the CDR3 reads TGCAGCGTTGCCTCGCGCCCCTCCTACAATGAGCAGTTCTTC. As protein: CSVASRPSYNEQFF.